These 32 T cell receptor beta chains were sequenced from one sample in a study of T cells in tuberculosis. Libraries were prepared by immunoSEQ multiplex PCR; TCRdb keeps only in-frame clonotypes and omits some of them. The sample carries 7,400 or so clones, approximately 95% recorded once. Sequences were obtained from PBMCs. The receptors stem from an adult with tuberculosis.

The CDR3 loop is CASSPREGGRETQYF. The DNA of the CDR3 is TGTGCCAGCAGCCCCCGGGAGGGCGGTCGCGAGACCCAGTACTTC. The rearrangement uses TRBV11-3 and TRBJ2-5; TRBD2 matches at 8 bases. Losses at the gene ends were 5 bases for V and 5 bases for J; bases not matched to a gene: 10. The CDR3 totals 15 residues. CDR1 is SGHNT and CDR2 is YENEEA in the germline V gene.

This clone was picked up one time. This sequence joins TRBV5-1 and TRBJ1-2; the match to TRBD1 covers 7 bases. The J segment lost 8 bases and the V segment lost 4 bases, leaving 14 bases of the junction unmatched. Per germline, CDR1 SGHRS and CDR2 YFSETQ. The length of the CDR3 is 15 residues. DNA of the CDR3: TGCGCCAGCAGCATCGAACCCGGGACAGCAAAAGGCTACACCTTC. It translates to CASSIEPGTAKGYTF. Looking up the rest from reference TRBV5-1 and TRBJ1-2 gives the full variable domain: KAGVTQTPRYLIKTRGQQVTLSCSPISGHRSVSWYQQTPGQGLQFLFEYFSETQRNKGNFPGRFSGRQFSNSRSEMNVSTLELGDSALYLCASSIEPGTAKGYTFGSGTRLTVV.

This clone appeared a single time. The chain joins TRBV30 to TRBJ1-5, with D hard to call. The CDR3 sequence is 13 residues long. Trimming pared 4 bases from V and 2 bases from J, leaving 9 bases between. Germline V gene lookup returns CDR1 GTSNPN and CDR2 SVGIG (reference sequence). The CDR3 DNA reads TGTGCCTGGACTCACGGTCGCAATCAGCCCCAGCATTTT. This codes for CAWTHGRNQPQHF.

The V and J genes are TRBV2 and TRBJ2-3; tentatively, D is TRBD2 (5 bases). Trimming left V 4 bases short and J 1 base short, with 12 bases between. CDR1 and CDR2 (germline): SNHLY, FYNNEI. The length of the CDR3 is 15 residues. The CDR3 protein is CASSGGLAGTDTQYF. DNA of the CDR3: TGTGCCAGCAGTGGAGGGCTTGCCGGCACAGATACGCAGTATTTT.

The V gene is TRBV2, the J gene TRBJ1-1; 7 bases agree with TRBD1. V lost 6 bases to trimming and J lost 0 bases; unmatched junction nucleotides: 4. Germline CDR1 and CDR2: SNHLY and FYNNEI. The CDR3 totals 14 residues. CDR3 DNA sequence: TGTGCCAGCAGGGGGGACAGTTTGAACACTGAAGCTTTCTTT. Translating gives CASRGDSLNTEAFF. The variable domain in full, with the rest retrieved from reference TRBV2 and TRBJ1-1, is EPEVTQTPSHQVTQMGQEVILRCVPISNHLYFYWYRQILGQKVEFLVSFYNNEISEKSEIFDDQFSVERPDGSNFTLKIRSTKLEDSAMYFCASRGDSLNTEAFFGQGTRLTVV.

The chain uses TRBV29-1 and TRBJ1-2; maybe TRBD1 (5 bases). This CDR3 spans 12 amino acids. Germline CDR1 reads SQVTM; CDR2 reads ANQGSEA. Trimming stripped 3 bases from V and 3 bases from J, with 8 bases between. CDR3 coding DNA: TGCAGCGTTGAGACGGGGGACTATGGCTACACCTTC. It encodes CSVETGDYGYTF.

This chain uses TRBV11-3 with TRBJ2-7; D possibly corresponds to TRBD1 (6 bases). Trimming took 5 bases from V and 2 from J, leaving 13 bases between them. CDR1 and CDR2 from the germline V gene are SGHNT and YENEEA. This CDR3 region has 14 residues. The CDR3 sequence: CASSPLDSPYEQYF. The CDR3 nucleotides read TGTGCCAGCAGCCCCCTGGACAGCCCCTACGAGCAGTACTTC.

This chain joins TRBV6-1 and TRBJ1-5, with D possibly TRBD1 on 6 matching bases. Between the trimmed V and J ends, which lost 6 bases and 8 bases, there was a span of 17 bases. The CDR3 runs to 14 residues. Germline assignment: CDR1 MNHNS and CDR2 SASEGT. The CDR3 loop is CASSQGSTSEPQHF. The CDR3 DNA follows: TGTGCCAGCAGCCAGGGGTCTACTAGCGAGCCCCAGCATTTT.

This chain uses TRBV9 with TRBJ2-1; 10 bases are shared with TRBD2. The CDR3 contains 13 residues. V was pared by 4 bases and J by 9 bases, with 4 bases of the junction left unmatched. In germline, CDR1 is SGDLS, CDR2 YYNGEE. CDR3 DNA sequence: TGTGCCAGCAGCACACTAGCGGGGAGTGAGCAGTTCTTC. Its translation: CASSTLAGSEQFF.

The V call is TRBV4-1, the J call TRBJ2-3; 7 nucleotides line up with TRBD2. The V segment lost 2 bases and the J segment 2 bases; nucleotides outside the gene matches: 10. This CDR3 spans 17 amino acids. In germline, CDR1 is MGHRA, CDR2 YSYEKL. In DNA form, the CDR3 reads TGCGCCAGCAGCCAACTTGTAGCGGGCGCATACACAGATACGCAGTATTTT. Its translation: CASSQLVAGAYTDTQYF.

The genes are TRBV15 and TRBJ2-5, with TRBD1 matching 7 bases. V shed 7 bases, J shed 4 bases, and the junction held 6 bases outside the gene matches. Germline assignment: CDR1 LNHNV and CDR2 YYDKDF (reference sequence). The CDR3 covers 13 residues. DNA for the CDR3: TGTGCCACCAACAACAGGGGTCGAGAGACCCAGTACTTC. Its protein product is CATNNRGRETQYF.

The V and J genes are TRBV21-1 and TRBJ2-7; the table's D gene call, TRBD1, was not cross checked with the DNA. TRBV21-1 is marked as a pseudogene. This CDR3 has 15 residues. The CDR3 DNA reads TGTGCCAGCAGCTTATGGACAGGGGGAAACTACGAGCAGTACTTC. Protein: CASSLWTGGNYEQYF.

The rearrangement joins TRBV19 to TRBJ1-1; D is unclear. Germline CDR1 reads LNHDA; CDR2 reads SQIVND (reference sequence). The CDR3 covers 13 residues. The ends were cut back, 5 bases at V and 2 bases at J, with 9 bases in the middle. The CDR3 DNA reads as TGTGCCAGTAGTGACCAGCGAAACACTGAAGCTTTCTTT. The encoded protein is CASSDQRNTEAFF.

The chain carries TRBV7-2 and TRBJ2-7, with D possibly TRBD1 on 6 matching bases. Germline V lookup: CDR1 SGHTA, CDR2 FQGNSA. This CDR3 has 17 residues. V was clipped by 4 bases and J by 0 bases, with 19 bases between them. CDR3 DNA: TGTGCCAGCAGCTGGAACGCGCCCGGGACACGCTCCTACGAGCAGTACTTC. Translating gives CASSWNAPGTRSYEQYF.

The V gene is TRBV10-3, the J gene TRBJ2-7, with D possibly being TRBD1 (6 bases). Germline assignment: CDR1 ENHRY and CDR2 SYGVKD. V lost 4 bases to trimming and J lost 3 bases, with 19 bases between them. This CDR3 region has 16 residues. For the CDR3, the DNA is TGTGCCATCAGTGGCAACTCCCGGGACAACTACTACGAGCAGTACTTC. The encoded protein is CAISGNSRDNYYEQYF.

The chain combines TRBV10-2 with TRBJ2-7; TRBD1 matches 7 bases. The germline V gene has CDR1 WSHSY and CDR2 SAAADI. This CDR3 has 13 residues. The trim removed 5 bases at V and 0 bases at J, leaving 1 base unmatched. CDR3 in DNA: TGCGCCAGCAGTAGGGACAGCTCCTACGAGCAGTACTTC. It codes for CASSRDSSYEQYF.

This chain connects TRBV20-1 to TRBJ1-1; no clear D gene. The germline V and J ends were trimmed by 2 bases and 5 bases, with 6 bases remaining between them. Germline V CDR1 and CDR2: DFQATT, SNEGSKA (reference sequence). There are 11 residues in the CDR3. CDR3 DNA sequence: TGCAGTGCTAGAAAAGAGACTGAAGCTTTCTTT. It yields the protein CSARKETEAFF.

This chain connects TRBV7-2 to TRBJ2-1, with 14 bases aligning to TRBD2. The CDR3 spans 16 residues. The V segment lost 1 base and the J segment 7 bases; nucleotides outside the gene matches: 3. The germline gives CDR1 SGHTA, CDR2 FQGNSA. The CDR3 nucleotides are TGTGCCAGCAGCTTAGGTGGGACTAGCGGGAGAAATGAGCAGTTCTTC. Translating it yields CASSLGGTSGRNEQFF.

This chain joins TRBV14 and TRBJ2-1, with TRBD2 identical over 7 bases. Germline CDR1 and CDR2: SGHDN and FVKESK. V was clipped by 2 bases and J by 7 bases; unmatched bases: 5. This CDR3 contains 14 residues. CDR3 coding DNA: TGTGCCAGCAGCCAATGGGACTACCTTAATGAGCAGTTCTTC. This gives the protein CASSQWDYLNEQFF.

This chain links TRBV5-8 with TRBJ2-7; no clear D gene. Trimming shortened V by 1 base and J by 0 bases, and 5 bases separated the two germline ends. CDR1 and CDR2 from the germline V gene are SGHTS and YDEGEE. CDR3 size: 13 residues. The CDR3, as DNA: TGTGCCAGCAGCTTGCCGGTCTCCTACGAGCAGTACTTC. Translation: CASSLPVSYEQYF.

This clone was counted between two and nine times. The chain couples TRBV9 to TRBJ2-7; 9 nucleotides line up with TRBD2. V dropped 4 bases and J dropped 5; count of bases not matched to a gene: 10. Germline CDR1 is SGDLS and CDR2 is YYNGEE. The CDR3 totals 15 residues. CDR3 residues: CASSLTGAGGDEQYF. As DNA, the CDR3 is TGTGCCAGCAGCCTCACGGGAGCGGGAGGCGACGAGCAGTACTTC.

This clone is classed as large. The chain has TRBV2 and TRBJ1-2; the D is unclear. The germline V and J ends were trimmed by 3 bases and 4 bases, with 21 bases remaining between them. The CDR3 extends over 17 amino acids. CDR1 SNHLY and CDR2 FYNNEI come from the germline V gene. This CDR3 is CASSDPTGSDLCYGYTF. In DNA, the CDR3 is TGTGCCAGCAGTGATCCTACGGGGTCAGATCTTTGCTATGGCTACACCTTC.

This chain uses TRBV30 with TRBJ1-1, with D unresolved. V was clipped by 8 bases and J by 0 bases, with 13 bases between them. Germline CDR1 GTSNPN, CDR2 SVGIG (reference sequence). This CDR3 has 13 amino acids. The CDR3 nucleotides are TGTGCCGACCGGCCTACTATGAACACTGAAGCTTTCTTT. Its translation is CADRPTMNTEAFF.

The genes are TRBV19 and TRBJ2-5; D might be TRBD2 (5 bases). The CDR3 has 15 residues. Germline V gene data show CDR1 as LNHDA and CDR2 as SQIVND (reference sequence). The ends were cut back, 7 bases at V and 0 bases at J, with 15 bases in the middle. The DNA of the CDR3 is TGTGCCAGTACCGTCGGCCCCGGGGACCAAGAGACCCAGTACTTC. It encodes CASTVGPGDQETQYF.

The chain links TRBV5-4 to TRBJ1-6; no firm D call. This CDR3 region has 17 residues. CDR1 is SGHNT, CDR2 YYREEE, per germline (reference sequence). V lost 0 bases and J lost 1, with 11 bases in between. CDR3 loop: CASSLARGESYNSPLHF. In nucleotides, the CDR3 is TGTGCCAGCAGCTTGGCCCGGGGAGAATCCTATAATTCACCCCTCCACTTT.

The V gene is TRBV27, the J gene TRBJ2-7; 8 bases match TRBD1. Losses at the gene ends were 7 bases for V and 2 bases for J; bases not matched to a gene: 7. The CDR3 runs 14 residues. Looked up from germline, CDR1 is MNHEY and CDR2 is SMNVEV (reference sequence). The chain's CDR3 is CASIPRDRTYEQYF. The CDR3 bases are TGTGCCAGCATTCCCCGGGACAGGACCTACGAGCAGTACTTC.

This chain connects TRBV5-6 to TRBJ2-1; D possibly corresponds to TRBD2 (6 bases). This CDR3 comprises 14 residues. CDR1 and CDR2 from the germline V gene are SGHDT and YYEEEE. Trimming left V 0 bases short and J 9 bases short, with 13 bases between. CDR3 sequence reads: CASSLEWRGGEQFF. In DNA form, the CDR3 reads TGTGCCAGCAGCTTGGAGTGGCGGGGAGGTGAGCAGTTCTTC.

The V and J genes are TRBV6-5 and TRBJ1-2; D might be TRBD1 (5 bases). CDR1 and CDR2 (germline): MNHEY, SVGAGI. Trimming cost V 2 bases and J 4 bases, with 17 bases left between them. CDR3 size: 16 residues. The CDR3 bases are TGTGCCAGCAGTTACCAGTTCGGGGGGGAAGCCTATGGCTACACCTTC. Its translation is CASSYQFGGEAYGYTF.

The chain couples TRBV7-3 to TRBJ2-2; tentatively, D is TRBD2 (6 bases). The V gene lost 5 bases and the J gene lost 2 bases, with 15 bases spanning the gap. This CDR3 region has 16 residues. The V gene's germline CDR1 is SGHTA and CDR2 FQGTGA. DNA of the CDR3: TGTGCCAGCAGCACCTCCGGGACTTTTAACACCGGGGAGCTGTTTTTT. Its protein is CASSTSGTFNTGELFF.

V gene TRBV6-6 combines with J gene TRBJ1-2; TRBD1 might be the D (6 bases). In germline, CDR1 is MNHNY, CDR2 SVGAGI (reference sequence). This CDR3 comprises 13 residues. V was clipped by 6 bases and J by 2 bases, with 10 bases between them. CDR3 sequence: CASRRQENYGYTF. CDR3 nucleotide sequence: TGTGCCAGCAGGCGACAGGAGAACTATGGCTACACCTTC.

V and J are TRBV7-8 and TRBJ2-3; TRBD1 agrees at 8 bases. Losses at the gene ends were 1 base for V and 1 base for J; bases not matched to a gene: 4. Germline V gives CDR1 SGHVS, CDR2 FQNEAQ. The CDR3 totals 16 residues. The CDR3 sequence is CASSLEAGQGTDTQYF. CDR3 DNA: TGTGCCAGCAGCTTAGAGGCGGGACAGGGCACAGATACGCAGTATTTT.

V usage is TRBV10-3 and J usage is TRBJ1-1; weak D call: TRBD1 (6 bases). V dropped 3 bases and J dropped 1 base, with 12 bases sitting between them. Germline V gene lookup returns CDR1 ENHRY and CDR2 SYGVKD. There are 15 residues in the CDR3. The CDR3 DNA reads as TGTGCCATCAGTGATAGGGGGATGAGGAACACTGAAGCTTTCTTT. Translating it yields CAISDRGMRNTEAFF.